The 29 T cell receptor beta chains presented below share a single source sample, sequenced in a study of T cells in Graves' hyperthyroidism and ophthalmopathy. Amplified TCR beta CDR3 regions came from RNA transcripts. With the HTBI primer set, the TCR CDR3 went through a first round of RT-PCR. TCRdb re-derived calls from the multiplex PCR reads in MiXCR, one entry per CDR3 protein. The table includes about 640,000 distinct CDR3 sequences, around 21% detected once. Sequencing input: blood. These receptors all come from a man under 40 with Graves' ophthalmopathy.

The chain combines TRBV20-1 with TRBJ1-2; possibly TRBD1 for D (5 bases). CDR3 length equals 15 residues. From germline, CDR1 is DFQATT and CDR2 SNEGSKA (reference sequence). Trimming stripped 5 bases from V and 4 bases from J, with 20 bases between. CDR3 residues: CSALVYLRVGYGYTF. In DNA form, the CDR3 reads TGCAGTGCTCTAGTGTACCTCAGGGTCGGCTATGGCTACACCTTC.

This clonotype appeared many times. The V and J genes are TRBV7-9 and TRBJ1-2; no clear D gene. The germline V gene encodes CDR1 SEHNR and CDR2 FQNEAQ (reference sequence). The CDR3 loop spans 15 amino acids. V was trimmed by 6 bases and J by 3 bases, leaving 17 bases between them. The CDR3 DNA sequence: TGTGCCAGCAGGGCTCCAGACCGGAGCTACTATGGCTACACCTTC. Residues: CASRAPDRSYYGYTF.

The CDR3 reads CSVVERNTDTQYF. The CDR3 DNA reads as TGCAGCGTTGTCGAGCGGAACACAGATACGCAGTATTTT. V gene TRBV29-1 combines with J gene TRBJ2-3; tentatively, D is TRBD2 (5 bases). Per germline, CDR1 SQVTM and CDR2 ANQGSEA. This CDR3 region has 13 residues. The V end lost 4 bases, the J end lost 2 bases, and 10 bases lay between the germline ends.

This clonotype has a handful of counts. The chain links TRBV28 to TRBJ2-3; TRBD2 matches at 8 bases. This CDR3 has 15 residues. The trim removed 3 bases at V and 1 base at J, leaving 3 bases unmatched. Germline V lookup: CDR1 MDHEN, CDR2 SYDVKM. DNA for the CDR3: TGTGCCAGCAGTTTGCCAGCGGGAGGCACAGATACGCAGTATTTT. Translated, it gives CASSLPAGGTDTQYF.

Only a few counts were recorded for this clonotype. The J gene is TRBJ1-5, the V gene TRBV20-1; D not certain. The CDR3 covers 15 residues. The V gene lost 1 base and the J gene lost 7 bases, with 17 bases spanning the gap. Per the germline V gene, CDR1 is DFQATT and CDR2 is SNEGSKA (reference sequence). CDR3 in DNA: TGCAGTGCTAGAGCACCGGTCCTGGGAGACCAGCCCCAGCATTTT. It codes for CSARAPVLGDQPQHF.

CDR3 protein: CASSSQGNPGSGETQYF. The CDR3, as DNA: TGTGCCAGCTCCTCCCAGGGCAACCCGGGATCCGGTGAGACCCAGTACTTC. The chain has TRBV18 and TRBJ2-5; D could derive from TRBD1 or TRBD2 (5 bases each). The CDR3 extends over 17 amino acids. The germline gives CDR1 KGHSH, CDR2 LQKENI. The ends were cut back, 6 bases at V and 5 bases at J, with 25 bases in the middle.

V gene TRBV7-9 combines with J gene TRBJ2-7, with D possibly being TRBD2 (6 bases). Germline V lookup: CDR1 SEHNR, CDR2 FQNEAQ (reference sequence). Trimming removed 3 bases at V and 2 bases at J, with 14 bases between. The CDR3 covers 15 residues. The CDR3 region has the DNA TGTGCCAGCAGCTTGGACCGGGACTCCACCTACGAGCAGTACTTC. This encodes CASSLDRDSTYEQYF.

This clonotype has a count of ten or more. The chain uses TRBV3-1 and TRBJ2-7, with 12 bases matching TRBD2. The CDR3 consists of 17 residues. The germline V gene has CDR1 LGHDT and CDR2 YNNKEL (reference sequence). V shed 6 bases, J shed 1 base, and the junction held 10 bases outside the gene matches. This chain's CDR3 is CASSRTSGMMKSYEQYF. Written as DNA, the CDR3 is TGTGCCAGCAGTCGGACTAGCGGGATGATGAAATCCTACGAGCAGTACTTC.

On this clonotype itself: Since no conserved phenylalanine or tryptophan closes the CDR3, a read error is the likely cause. The CDR3 coding sequence is TGTGCCAGCAGCTTGGCTCAATTCTATGGCTACACCCTC. Translating it yields CASSLAQFYGYTL. The chain joins TRBV5-8 to TRBJ1-2; D unclear. V was pared by 0 bases and J by 4 bases, with 7 bases between. This CDR3 region has 13 residues. Germline loops: CDR1 SGHTS, CDR2 YDEGEE.

This chain uses TRBV4-1 with TRBJ1-1; a weak D match, TRBD1 (5 bases). There are 16 residues in the CDR3. Trimming shortened V by 4 bases and J by 0 bases, and 15 bases separated the two germline ends. Germline V gives CDR1 MGHRA, CDR2 YSYEKL. CDR3 sequence (DNA): TGCGCCAGCAGCCGCCTTGGGGGGACCATGAACACTGAAGCTTTCTTT. The encoded protein is CASSRLGGTMNTEAFF.

This clonotype has ten or more counts. For the CDR3, the DNA is TGTGCCAGCACACGACCCCAAGGACTAGCGGGAGTCGGCGAGCAGTACTTC. Residues: CASTRPQGLAGVGEQYF. This chain links TRBV28 with TRBJ2-7; 13 positions match TRBD2. The germline CDR1 and CDR2 sequences are MDHEN and SYDVKM. The CDR3 consists of 17 residues. After removal of 7 bases from V and 6 bases from J, the junction contained 15 bases not matched to a gene.

The gene calls are TRBV20-1 and TRBJ1-6; D gene ambiguous. Germline CDR1 reads DFQATT; CDR2 reads SNEGSKA (reference sequence). V lost 2 bases and J lost 0, with 14 bases in between. The length of the CDR3 is 17 residues. This chain's CDR3 is CSARRLTLGSYNSPLHF. The DNA for the CDR3 is TGCAGTGCTAGAAGGTTAACACTTGGCTCCTATAATTCACCCCTCCACTTT.

In this sample, this clonotype turned up many times. The CDR3 DNA reads as TGTGCCAGCAGTTACTCCACTAGCGGACCCTACAATGAGCAGTTCTTC. The encoded protein is CASSYSTSGPYNEQFF. The J gene is TRBJ2-1, the V gene TRBV6-2 or TRBV6-3, with 8 bases identical to TRBD2. Germline CDR1 MNHEY, CDR2 SVGEGT. The CDR3 is 16 amino acids. The junction had 3 bases not matched to a gene; V was cut back by 0 bases and J by 2 bases.

The CDR3 nucleotides are TGCAGTGCCCGGAGCGGGAGCGGTTCGGATACGCAGTATTTT. It yields the protein CSARSGSGSDTQYF. The J gene is TRBJ2-3, the V gene TRBV20-1, with 8 bases aligning to TRBD2. The germline V gene has CDR1 DFQATT and CDR2 SNEGSKA (reference sequence). The J segment lost 6 bases and the V segment lost 6 bases, leaving 11 bases of the junction unmatched. The CDR3 is 14 amino acids.

In this sample, this clonotype turned up many times. This chain connects TRBV24-1 to TRBJ2-7; D possibly uses TRBD1 or TRBD2 (5 bases each). The germline gives CDR1 KGHDR, CDR2 SFDVKD. The CDR3 is 15 amino acids. Trimming took off 1 base at V and 2 bases at J, with 11 bases between the two ends. DNA for the CDR3: TGTGCCACCAGTGATTTCCGGGACGGGACCTACGAGCAGTACTTC. This translates into CATSDFRDGTYEQYF.

This clonotype was found a few times. This chain joins TRBV2 and TRBJ1-6, with D perhaps TRBD1 (6 bases). Germline V lookup: CDR1 SNHLY, CDR2 FYNNEI. V was pared by 7 bases and J by 6 bases, with 13 bases between. The CDR3 runs to 14 residues. The CDR3 protein is CASTMGGLNSPLHF. The CDR3 nucleotides read TGTGCCAGCACCATGGGGGGCCTTAATTCACCCCTCCACTTT. Filled out from reference TRBV2 and TRBJ1-6, the complete variable domain reads EPEVTQTPSHQVTQMGQEVILRCVPISNHLYFYWYRQILGQKVEFLVSFYNNEISEKSEIFDDQFSVERPDGSNFTLKIRSTKLEDSAMYFCASTMGGLNSPLHFGNGTRLTVT.

This chain connects TRBV5-6 to TRBJ2-7; perhaps D is TRBD1 or TRBD2 (5 bases each). From germline, CDR1 is SGHDT and CDR2 YYEEEE. The V end was cut by 5 bases, the J end by 6 bases, with 18 bases between. This CDR3 has 14 residues. The CDR3 protein is CASRLLTGPIEQYF. The CDR3 coding sequence is TGTGCCAGCAGATTGCTGACGGGACCGATCGAGCAGTACTTC.

V usage is TRBV29-1 and J usage is TRBJ2-1, with TRBD2 matching 7 bases. CDR1 and CDR2 from the germline V gene are SQVTM and ANQGSEA. Germline trimming cut 4 bases from V and 7 bases from J; bases unmatched to any gene: 7. The CDR3 is 13 amino acids. The CDR3 loop is CSVGGTMRNEQFF. DNA of the CDR3: TGCAGCGTTGGGGGGACTATGCGAAATGAGCAGTTCTTC.

V gene TRBV3-1 combines with J gene TRBJ2-2; no clear D gene. The CDR3 totals 13 residues. The germline V gene has CDR1 LGHDT and CDR2 YNNKEL (reference sequence). V was pared by 4 bases and J by 9 bases, with 12 bases between. This CDR3 is CASSRLALRELFF. Here the CDR3 DNA reads TGTGCCAGCAGCCGACTTGCGCTTAGGGAGCTGTTTTTT.

This clonotype occurred many times. The chain uses TRBV30 and TRBJ1-1; tentative D call: TRBD1 (5 bases). Germline V gene data show CDR1 as GTSNPN and CDR2 as SVGIG (reference sequence). The CDR3 length is 11 residues. V dropped 8 bases and J dropped 2 bases, with 9 bases sitting between them. CDR3 nucleotides: TGTGCCAATCGGGGCAACACTGAAGCTTTCTTT. Translating gives CANRGNTEAFF. Full variable domain (missing parts from reference TRBV30 and TRBJ1-1): SQTIHQWPATLVQPVGSPLSLECTVEGTSNPNLYWYRQAAGRGLQLLFYSVGIGQISSEVPQNLSASRPQDRQFILSSKKLLLSDSGFYLCANRGNTEAFFGQGTRLTVV.

The chain employs TRBV4-2 and TRBJ1-2, with 9 positions matching TRBD1. From germline, CDR1 is LGHNA and CDR2 YNFKEQ. This CDR3 has 15 amino acids. J gave up 7 bases and V 5 bases, and 11 bases lay outside the gene matches. The CDR3 loop is CASSNAWDRDRGYTF. The CDR3, as DNA: TGTGCCAGCAGCAACGCGTGGGACAGGGATCGTGGCTACACCTTC.

This clonotype has more than one count but fewer than ten. The chain couples TRBV9 to TRBJ1-1; D unresolved. V shed 3 bases and J shed 2 bases, with 8 bases lying between them. Per the germline V gene, CDR1 is SGDLS and CDR2 is YYNGEE. This CDR3 spans 13 amino acids. CDR3 amino acids: CASSAQDNTEAFF. The CDR3 DNA is TGTGCCAGCAGCGCTCAGGACAACACTGAAGCTTTCTTT. The complete variable domain, with remaining parts taken from reference TRBV9 and TRBJ1-1, reads DSGVTQTPKHLITATGQRVTLRCSPRSGDLSVYWYQQSLDQGLQFLIQYYNGEERAKGNILERFSAQQFPDLHSELNLSSLELGDSALYFCASSAQDNTEAFFGQGTRLTVV.

V usage is TRBV19 and J usage is TRBJ2-4; 10 nucleotides match TRBD1. This CDR3 is 15 amino acids long. The junction had 11 bases not matched to a gene; V was cut back by 8 bases and J by 7 bases. The germline V gene has CDR1 LNHDA and CDR2 SQIVND (reference sequence). The CDR3 sequence is CASSLGQGTRNIQYF. Here the CDR3 DNA reads TGTGCCAGTTCCCTGGGACAGGGGACGCGGAACATTCAGTACTTC.

The genes are TRBV5-1 and TRBJ1-2; 8 positions match TRBD1. In germline, CDR1 is SGHRS, CDR2 YFSETQ. The length of the CDR3 is 14 residues. The V segment lost 7 bases and the J segment 4 bases; nucleotides outside the gene matches: 9. The chain's CDR3 is CASGEGQGIYGYTF. CDR3 in DNA: TGCGCCAGCGGCGAAGGACAGGGTATCTATGGCTACACCTTC.

This clonotype was observed a few times. V is TRBV10-3 and J is TRBJ2-3, with 9 nucleotides matching TRBD2. Germline V gives CDR1 ENHRY, CDR2 SYGVKD. V lost 2 bases, J lost 1 base, and 4 bases stayed unmatched. This CDR3 spans 16 amino acids. Here the CDR3 DNA reads TGTGCCATCAGTGAGGGGGCGGGAGGGGGCACAGATACGCAGTATTTT. The encoded protein is CAISEGAGGGTDTQYF.

As for this clonotype: A much larger clonotype is one base distant, so this may be a read error. The J gene is TRBJ2-5, the V gene TRBV28; D is perhaps TRBD1 (5 bases). V lost 6 bases, J lost 7 bases, and 24 bases lay in between. CDR3 size: 16 residues. Looked up from germline, CDR1 is MDHEN and CDR2 is SYDVKM. DNA of the CDR3: TGTGCCAGCAGCTATAACTTACGGGCAGGGCAGCGGACCCAGTACTTC. Translating gives CASSYNLRAGQRTQYF. The entire variable domain, with the rest obtained from reference TRBV28 and TRBJ2-5, is as follows: DVKVTQSSRYLVKRTGEKVFLECVQDMDHENMFWYRQDPGLGLRLIYFSYDVKMKEKGDIPEGYSVSREKKERFSLILESASTNQTSMYLCASSYNLRAGQRTQYFGPGTRLLVL.

This clonotype was observed at least ten times. V usage is TRBV11-2 and J usage is TRBJ2-7; 8 positions agree with TRBD1. CDR1 is SGHAT and CDR2 is FQNNGV in the germline V gene. The CDR3 is made up of 14 amino acids. Trimming removed 5 bases from V and 5 bases from J; junction bases left unmatched: 8. The CDR3 DNA reads as TGTGCCAGCAGCCACCCGGGACAGGCGAACGAGCAGTACTTC. It specifies CASSHPGQANEQYF.

This clonotype has a handful of counts. The chain employs TRBV6-1 and TRBJ2-7; 7 bases match TRBD2. V lost 1 base and J lost 0; bases outside the gene matches: 6. Germline V CDR1 and CDR2: MNHNS, SASEGT. The CDR3 has 16 residues. CDR3 protein: CASSEEVGGSSYEQYF. CDR3 DNA: TGTGCCAGCAGTGAAGAAGTGGGAGGGAGCTCCTACGAGCAGTACTTC.

The CDR3, as DNA: TGTGCCACCACCGGGGCGGGAGGGGCCTACAATGAGCAGTACTTC. This sequence encodes CATTGAGGAYNEQYF. V usage is TRBV2 and J usage is TRBJ2-1; 9 positions match TRBD2. The J call may be incorrect, as the DNA end agrees better with TRBJ2-7. The germline V gene has CDR1 SNHLY and CDR2 FYNNEI. The CDR3 extends over 15 amino acids.